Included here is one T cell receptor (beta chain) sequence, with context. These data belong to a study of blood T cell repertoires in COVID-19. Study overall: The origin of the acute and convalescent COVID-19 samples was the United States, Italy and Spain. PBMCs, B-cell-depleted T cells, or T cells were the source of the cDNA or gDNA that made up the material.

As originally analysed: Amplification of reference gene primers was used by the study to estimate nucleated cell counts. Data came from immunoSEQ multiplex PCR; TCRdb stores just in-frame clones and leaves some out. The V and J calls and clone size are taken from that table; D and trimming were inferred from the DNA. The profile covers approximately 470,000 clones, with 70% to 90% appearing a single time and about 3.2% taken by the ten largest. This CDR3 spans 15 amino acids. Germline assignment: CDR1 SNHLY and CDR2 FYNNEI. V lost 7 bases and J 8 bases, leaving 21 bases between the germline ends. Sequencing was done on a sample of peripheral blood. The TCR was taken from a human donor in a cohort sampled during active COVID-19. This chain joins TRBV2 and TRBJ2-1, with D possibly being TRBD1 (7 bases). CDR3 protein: CASKVGQGGQDEQFF. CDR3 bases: TGTGCCAGCAAGGTCGGTCAGGGGGGTCAAGATGAGCAGTTCTTC.